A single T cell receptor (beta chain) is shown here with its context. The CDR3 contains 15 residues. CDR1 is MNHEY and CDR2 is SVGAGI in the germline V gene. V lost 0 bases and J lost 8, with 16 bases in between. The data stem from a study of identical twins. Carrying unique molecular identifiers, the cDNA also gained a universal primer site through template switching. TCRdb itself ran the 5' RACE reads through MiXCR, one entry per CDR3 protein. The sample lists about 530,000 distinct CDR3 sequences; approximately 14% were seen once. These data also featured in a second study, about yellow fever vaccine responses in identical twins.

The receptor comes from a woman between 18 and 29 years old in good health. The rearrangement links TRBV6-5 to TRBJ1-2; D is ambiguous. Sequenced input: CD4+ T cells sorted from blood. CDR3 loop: CASSYSKGPSFGYTF. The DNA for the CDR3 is TGTGCCAGCAGTTACTCGAAAGGGCCGTCGTTCGGCTACACCTTC.